This record looks at one TCR beta chain sequence and its context. Its antigen is as yet unknown. The CDR3 contains 15 residues. The germline CDR1 and CDR2 sequences are KGHDR and SFDVKD. The sample belongs to a study of monozygotic twins with inflammatory bowel disease. Each TCR library consumed around 3.5 ug of total RNA. There were eight separate reactions per sample in which cDNA was made. TCRdb re-called the 5' RACE reads; every CDR3 protein appears as one record, without DNA. In total, the table holds about 160,000 distinct CDR3 sequences. General study findings and limits: Patients with IBD had less TCRbeta diversity (inverse Simpson) than their healthy co-twins.

The source of this sequence is a human donor with ulcerative colitis or Crohn's disease, or a healthy co-twin of an affected twin (not recorded which). The chain has TRBV24-1 and TRBJ2-1. Material: blood. The CDR3 sequence is CATSDGGRAYNEQFF.